This entry concerns a single T cell receptor beta chain. V lost 1 base and J 0 bases, leaving 7 bases between the germline ends. CDR3 size: 14 residues. CDR1 is SGHDT and CDR2 is YYEEEE in the germline V gene. This sample was included in a study of blood T cell repertoires in COVID-19. Per the original data handling: How many nucleated cells were present was estimated from reference gene primer amplification. Sequenced by immunoSEQ multiplex PCR; TCRdb stores in-frame clones only, minus some. V, J and clone size reflect that table, while D and trimming were determined from the DNA. The sample includes about 200,000 clones, approximately 84% of them seen just once.

This rearrangement joins TRBV5-6 to TRBJ1-2; tentatively, D is TRBD1 (5 bases). The TCR sequence derives from a woman aged 45 to 65 with active or convalescent COVID-19. The source material was peripheral blood. The CDR3 sequence: CASSLLGANYGYTF. In DNA, the CDR3 is TGTGCCAGCAGCTTGCTAGGGGCTAACTATGGCTACACCTTC.